Listed below are T cell receptor beta chains from one sample, sequenced in a study of CD8 T cells in Susac syndrome. TCRdb independently ran MiXCR on the immunoSEQ multiplex PCR reads; one entry per CDR3 protein. Among 240,000 or so distinct CDR3 sequences, around 96% were seen once, and the ten largest hold approximately 0.1%. Sequencing was done on a sample of CD4+ T cells from PBMCs. The receptors here all came from a human donor with Susac syndrome. Both conserved end residues are part of each CDR3.

TRBV4-2,CASSREAGGVVTQYF
TRBV27,CASSLNSAYGANVLTF
TRBV2,CASQRQTYGYTF
TRBV20-1,CSASRDAGSEQYF
TRBV5-1,CASSTGLAGTRETQYF
TRBV29-1,CSVDPQRPSRANEQFF
TRBV10-3,CAISEYRESYTF
TRBV24-1,CATSDDRQAGNTEAFF
TRBV3-1,CASSRGQGNGYTF
TRBV9,CASSRPGASETQYF
TRBV20-1,CSARDPGTSGTRMYNEQFF
TRBV15,CATSRDPGDYEQYF
TRBV27,CASSSVTSSYEQYF
TRBV13,CASSLWDQNTEAFF
TRBV7-9,CASSLSGEAFF
TRBV7-6,CASSLAGEDGYTF
TRBV29-1,CSAQRELNTEAFF
TRBV5-6,CASSRRGEQPQHF
TRBV29-1,CSVSWMAGNTIYF
TRBV28,CASTKPGPTDEQYF
TRBV18,CASSPPTGTLQETQYF
TRBV5-1,CASSLANYEQYF
TRBV4-2,CASSQPTGVWDGYTF
TRBV7-8,CASSPSVRGTGELFF
TRBV29-1,CSGRTSGRAGDTQYF
TRBV30,CAWSYSGTGNQPQHF
TRBV11-2,CASPRRTSGSRGYNEQFF
TRBV27,CASSLSGSTHEQYF
TRBV30,CAWRYRERAGYTF
TRBV24-1,CAIGEGAMMNGYTF
TRBV4-1,CASSRELGFQYF
TRBV19,CASSRRRASTNEKLFF
TRBV30,CAWSNLLNEQFF
TRBV20-1,CSASRDSSWDTQYF
TRBV14,CASSQVVGLGTDTQYF
TRBV3-1,CASSQRGGAEEYF
TRBV15,CATRSEGWDPKETQYF
TRBV14,CASSHIRVRQPQHF
TRBV5-1,CASSLDLPKNIQYF
TRBV29-1,CSGAPNAGELFF
TRBV12-3/TRBV12-4,CASRVSGTGTYGYTF
TRBV11-2,CASSFTGRPYNEQFF
TRBV5-1,CASSLGSRQSNEQFF
TRBV4-1,CASSHWTSGQGQETQYF
TRBV12-3/TRBV12-4,CASRQQGDSTYEQYF